Shown below are 14 T cell receptor beta chains from a single sample sequenced in a study of cytomegalovirus exposure and HLA in healthy donors. Assay: immunoSEQ multiplex PCR; the TCRdb copy retains only in-frame clones and omits some. The sample shows 150,000 to 200,000 clones, around nine tenths of them seen only once. Sequenced input: PBMCs. These receptors were collected from a woman aged 25 to 45 in good health and CMV-seronegative.

This clone showed up just a few times. This chain joins TRBV7-2 and TRBJ1-6; D is uncertain. Trimming stripped 1 base from V and 9 bases from J, with 7 bases between. The CDR3 consists of 13 residues. The germline CDR1 and CDR2 sequences are SGHTA and FQGNSA. The CDR3 protein is CASSLGAPSPLHF. Written as DNA, the CDR3 is TGTGCCAGCAGCTTAGGGGCCCCTTCACCCCTCCACTTT.

The chain carries TRBV5-1 and TRBJ2-7; 8 positions match TRBD2. V lost 0 bases, J lost 2 bases, and 4 bases stayed unmatched. The germline V gene has CDR1 SGHRS and CDR2 YFSETQ. The CDR3 runs to 15 residues. CDR3 residues: CASSLARGGPYEQYF. Written as DNA, the CDR3 is TGCGCCAGCAGCTTGGCTCGGGGGGGCCCCTACGAGCAGTACTTC.

V usage is TRBV5-5 and J usage is TRBJ1-2; a weak D match, TRBD1 (6 bases). The V gene lost 1 base and the J gene lost 6 bases, with 10 bases spanning the gap. The CDR3 is made up of 13 amino acids. Germline loops: CDR1 SGHKS, CDR2 YYEKEE (reference sequence). DNA for the CDR3: TGTGCCAGCAGCTTGCAGGGGCTAGATGGCTACACCTTC. It specifies CASSLQGLDGYTF.

The chain couples TRBV6-4 to TRBJ1-1; D gene ambiguous. The CDR3 is 14 amino acids. V was shortened by 2 bases and J by 0 bases, with 7 bases between the two germline ends. From germline, CDR1 is MRHNA and CDR2 SNTAGT. The CDR3 coding sequence is TGTGCCAGCAGTGACGGCGGGGTGAACACTGAAGCTTTCTTT. This gives the protein CASSDGGVNTEAFF.

This rearrangement joins TRBV5-6 to TRBJ2-1, with 8 nucleotides matching TRBD2. CDR3 size: 15 residues. The germline gives CDR1 SGHDT, CDR2 YYEEEE. V gave up 0 bases and J gave up 6 bases; unmatched junction bases: 5. CDR3: CASSLAGGAGNEQFF. In DNA, the CDR3 is TGTGCCAGCAGCTTGGCCGGGGGGGCCGGCAATGAGCAGTTCTTC.

The J gene is TRBJ2-2, the V gene TRBV19, with TRBD2 as a possible D gene (6 bases). Trimming pared 5 bases from V and 4 bases from J, leaving 17 bases between. Germline V gene sequence: CDR1 LNHDA, CDR2 SQIVND (reference sequence). CDR3 length: 16 amino acids. The CDR3 nucleotides read TGTGCCAGTAGTTCGACCGGGGGACGGGGCACCGGGGAGCTGTTTTTT. Its translation: CASSSTGGRGTGELFF.

This clone appeared a single time. The CDR3 sequence is CASSLDPLADTYTDTQYF. The CDR3 DNA reads TGTGCCAGCAGCTTAGACCCACTAGCTGACACCTACACAGATACGCAGTATTTT. The chain has TRBV7-9 and TRBJ2-3; a weak D match, TRBD2 (6 bases). The CDR3 is 18 residues long. The germline CDR1 and CDR2 sequences are SEHNR and FQNEAQ (reference sequence). V shed 1 base and J shed 2 bases, with 19 bases lying between them.

The V and J genes are TRBV7-9 and TRBJ2-7; TRBD2 might be the D (6 bases). The CDR3 consists of 15 residues. V shed 3 bases and J shed 7 bases, with 19 bases lying between them. Germline lookup yields CDR1 SEHNR and CDR2 FQNEAQ (reference sequence). The CDR3 DNA reads TGTGCCAGCAGCTTTCCCTGGGACTTACCAGGGGAGCAGTACTTC. This sequence encodes CASSFPWDLPGEQYF.

This clone was found once. The chain has TRBV11-2 and TRBJ2-7; 10 bases are a match to TRBD1. Germline loops: CDR1 SGHAT, CDR2 FQNNGV. This CDR3 contains 14 residues. V shed 1 base, J shed 7 bases, and the junction held 4 bases outside the gene matches. CDR3 nucleotides: TGTGCCAGCAGCTTAGGGACAGGGGGGAGGGAGCAGTACTTC. Protein: CASSLGTGGREQYF.

The J gene is TRBJ2-3, the V gene TRBV9; 7 nucleotides match TRBD1. CDR3 length equals 17 residues. Germline V gene sequence: CDR1 SGDLS, CDR2 YYNGEE. The ends lost 3 bases at V and 0 bases at J; junction bases unmatched: 10. CDR3 DNA sequence: TGTGCCAGCAGCGCGCACCCGGACAGGCTTAGCACAGATACGCAGTATTTT. It translates to CASSAHPDRLSTDTQYF.

The chain recombines TRBV9 with TRBJ2-7; possibly TRBD2 for D (5 bases). Germline V gene sequence: CDR1 SGDLS, CDR2 YYNGEE. The CDR3 length is 15 residues. With 4 bases removed from V and 12 bases from J, the gap between germline ends came to 26 bases. CDR3 sequence: CASSPPGTPRGGRYF. CDR3 sequence (DNA): TGTGCCAGCAGCCCCCCGGGAACTCCACGAGGAGGTCGGTACTTC.

This clone was seen just once. This sequence joins TRBV6-6 and TRBJ2-3; no clear D. CDR3 length equals 13 residues. The germline V gene has CDR1 MNHNY and CDR2 SVGAGI (reference sequence). Trimming cost V 6 bases and J 0 bases, with 7 bases left between them. CDR3 DNA: TGTGCCAGCAGATCTCCTAGCACAGATACGCAGTATTTT. Its translation is CASRSPSTDTQYF.

About this clone: Other nucleotide sequences in the sample specify the same CDR3. The chain links TRBV15 to TRBJ2-7; tentatively, D is TRBD1 (7 bases). The CDR3 extends over 14 amino acids. CDR1 is LNHNV and CDR2 is YYDKDF in the germline V gene (reference sequence). V lost 3 bases and J 3 bases, leaving 12 bases between the germline ends. This CDR3 reads CATSRAGQNYEQYF. CDR3 nucleotide sequence: TGTGCCACCAGCAGGGCGGGACAGAACTACGAGCAGTACTTC.

The genes are TRBV5-4 and TRBJ1-1, with a tentative D call TRBD1 (6 bases). V was cut by 0 bases and J by 9 bases, with 9 bases left in between. This CDR3 has 12 residues. CDR1 is SGHNT and CDR2 is YYREEE in the germline V gene (reference sequence). Here the CDR3 reads CASSLVTGKAFF. In DNA, the CDR3 is TGTGCCAGCAGCTTGGTGACAGGTAAAGCTTTCTTT. Based on the CDR3 plus reference TRBV5-4 and TRBJ1-1, the full variable domain is ETGVTQSPTHLIKTRGQQVTLRCSSQSGHNTVSWYQQALGQGPQFIFQYYREEENGRGNFPPRFSGLQFPNYSSELNVNALELDDSALYLCASSLVTGKAFFGQGTRLTVV.